These 7 T cell receptor beta chains were sequenced from one sample in a study of cytomegalovirus exposure and HLA in healthy donors. A multiplex PCR was run with 60 Vbeta primers and 13 Jbeta primers. Measured with immunoSEQ multiplex PCR; TCRdb has only the in-frame clones, and not every one. Here the sample spans more than 110,000 clones, 65% to 85% being singletons. Material: PBMCs. The receptors were gathered from a young man in good health and CMV-seronegative.

The J gene is TRBJ2-4, the V gene TRBV28; no definite D call. The CDR3 length is 15 residues. Trimming removed 3 bases from V and 9 bases from J, with 18 bases in between. Germline-derived CDR1 and CDR2 are MDHEN and SYDVKM. The CDR3 spells CASSFSAASQVIQYF. DNA of the CDR3: TGTGCCAGCAGTTTCTCGGCCGCCTCCCAGGTCATTCAGTACTTC.

The V and J genes are TRBV27 and TRBJ1-5; 8 bases match TRBD1. There are 15 residues in the CDR3. Germline V gene lookup returns CDR1 MNHEY and CDR2 SMNVEV (reference sequence). V was pared by 8 bases and J by 6 bases, with 12 bases of the junction left unmatched. CDR3 DNA: TGTGCCAGCGGCCAGACAGGGGCCCCGGCTCAGCCCCAGCATTTT. Translated, it gives CASGQTGAPAQPQHF.

The V gene is TRBV6-5, the J gene TRBJ2-2; 7 nucleotides line up with TRBD2. The germline V gene has CDR1 MNHEY and CDR2 SVGAGI. This CDR3 has 15 residues. V was pared by 0 bases and J by 3 bases, with 1 base of the junction left unmatched. CDR3 coding DNA: TGTGCCAGCAGTTACTCACGGGGGGACACCGGGGAGCTGTTTTTT. This translates into CASSYSRGDTGELFF.

V and J are TRBV5-1 and TRBJ2-6; D gene uncertain. Trimming left V 0 bases short and J 2 bases short, with 9 bases between. CDR1 is SGHRS and CDR2 is YFSETQ in the germline V gene. There are 16 residues in the CDR3. CDR3 in DNA: TGCGCCAGCAGCTTGGAGGCGGCCGCTGGGGCCAACGTCCTGACTTTC. It encodes CASSLEAAAGANVLTF.

The V gene is TRBV19, the J gene TRBJ1-2; tentatively, D is TRBD1 (6 bases). The germline V and J ends were trimmed by 1 base and 3 bases, with 12 bases remaining between them. Germline CDR1 reads LNHDA; CDR2 reads SQIVND (reference sequence). CDR3 size: 15 residues. CDR3 DNA sequence: TGTGCCAGTAGTATAGCTCCGGACAGCTACTATGGCTACACCTTC. Translated: CASSIAPDSYYGYTF. The whole variable domain, filled in from reference TRBV19 and TRBJ1-2, reads DGGITQSPKYLFRKEGQNVTLSCEQNLNHDAMYWYRQDPGQGLRLIYYSQIVNDFQKGDIAEGYSVSREKKESFPLTVTSAQKNPTAFYLCASSIAPDSYYGYTFGSGTRLTVV.

V gene TRBV6-1 combines with J gene TRBJ1-1; perhaps TRBD1 as D (6 bases). Per germline, CDR1 MNHNS and CDR2 SASEGT. CDR3 size: 15 residues. The germline V and J ends were trimmed by 4 bases and 4 bases, with 16 bases remaining between them. CDR3 protein: CASSVGGGHRTEAFF. As DNA, the CDR3 is TGTGCCAGCAGTGTGGGAGGGGGACACCGCACTGAAGCTTTCTTT.

This clone was detected a few times. The chain couples TRBV5-6 to TRBJ1-5; perhaps TRBD1 as D (5 bases). Germline CDR1 SGHDT, CDR2 YYEEEE. V lost 4 bases and J 1 base, leaving 15 bases between the germline ends. The CDR3 loop spans 16 amino acids. The CDR3 DNA reads as TGTGCCAGCAGCGATTCCAGGGTAAGGAGCAATCAGCCCCAGCATTTT. Translating it yields CASSDSRVRSNQPQHF.